This section outlines one TCR beta chain sequence together with its context. These data belong to a study of blood T cell repertoires in COVID-19. V was trimmed by 1 base and J by 2 bases, leaving 11 bases between them. This CDR3 has 16 amino acids. CDR1 and CDR2 from the germline V gene are LGHNA and YNFKEQ. Profiled with immunoSEQ multiplex PCR; TCRdb holds only in-frame clones, not every one. The sample has roughly 250,000 clones, approximately 90% seen once; the top ten hold more than 0.95%. The sequenced sample was peripheral blood. The rearrangement joins TRBV4-2 to TRBJ2-2, with a weak D call TRBD2 (6 bases). The receptor was derived from a middle-aged woman who had recovered from COVID-19. The CDR3 DNA is TGTGCCAGCAGCCAAGTGGTGGCGGGAAACACCGGGGAGCTGTTTTTT. Its translation: CASSQVVAGNTGELFF.